The clone carrying this T cell receptor (beta chain) was counted ten times or more. Its antigen remains unknown. The data were taken from a study of spatial heterogeneity in lung cancer. Regarding the study as a whole: Estimates put coverage of tumor T cells 7% to 8% for alpha and 13% for beta chains. As ubiquitous and regional nonsynonymous mutations varied, counts of ubiquitous and regional expanded TCRs tracked them, respectively. Tumors with more nonsynonymous mutations had more expanded intratumoral alpha and beta TCRs.

Time point noted: sample taken at primary tumor resection. The donor group consisted of around 66 patients who had untreated, early-stage non-small cell lung cancer. Trimming took 0 bases from V and 9 from J, leaving 12 bases between them. There are 14 residues in the CDR3. Germline loops: CDR1 LGHNA, CDR2 YSLEER. TCRdb re-derived calls from the 5' RACE reads in MiXCR, one entry per CDR3 protein. Counted here are approximately 20,000 distinct CDR3 sequences, around 2.8% occurring once; the ten biggest clones make up just under 8%. The receptor comes from a male donor with early-stage non-small cell lung cancer. Material: lung tumor tissue, obtained at surgery. The chain couples TRBV4-3 to TRBJ2-1; no definite D call. In nucleotides, the CDR3 is TGCGCCAGCAGCCAAGAGCCGGGCTACGGTGAGCAGTTCTTC. Its translation: CASSQEPGYGEQFF.